This TCR beta chain comes out of a study of cytomegalovirus exposure and HLA in healthy donors. The study ran its PCR with 60 Vbeta and 13 Jbeta primers. Method: immunoSEQ multiplex PCR; TCRdb's copy keeps in-frame clones and lacks some. This sample contains approximately 110,000 clones. Germline loops: CDR1 MNHEY, CDR2 SVGAGI. Deletions cut 5 bases from V and 6 bases from J, with 14 bases between. The CDR3 has 15 amino acids. This TCR was recovered from a man between 18 and 29 years old in good health and CMV-seronegative. The chain carries TRBV6-5 and TRBJ1-6; D unclear. What was sequenced was PBMCs. For the CDR3, the DNA is TGTGCCAGCAGTGCCCCGGGAGCATTTAATTCACCCCTCCACTTT. This translates into CASSAPGAFNSPLHF.